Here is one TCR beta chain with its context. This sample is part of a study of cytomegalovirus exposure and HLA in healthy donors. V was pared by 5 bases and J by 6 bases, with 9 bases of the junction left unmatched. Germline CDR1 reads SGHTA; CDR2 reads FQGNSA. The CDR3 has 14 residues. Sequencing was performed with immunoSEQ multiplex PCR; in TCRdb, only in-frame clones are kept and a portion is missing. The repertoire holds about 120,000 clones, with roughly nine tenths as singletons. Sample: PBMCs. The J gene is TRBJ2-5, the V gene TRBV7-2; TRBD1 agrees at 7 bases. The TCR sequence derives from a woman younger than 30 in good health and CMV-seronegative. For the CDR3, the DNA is TGTGCCAGCAGCCCCTCGAGGGGGCGTAAGACCCAGTACTTC. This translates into CASSPSRGRKTQYF. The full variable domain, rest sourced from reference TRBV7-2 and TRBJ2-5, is GAGVSQSPSNKVTEKGKDVELRCDPISGHTALYWYRQSLGQGLEFLIYFQGNSAPDKSGLPSDRFSAERTGGSVSTLTIQRTQQEDSAVYLCASSPSRGRKTQYFGPGTRLLVL.